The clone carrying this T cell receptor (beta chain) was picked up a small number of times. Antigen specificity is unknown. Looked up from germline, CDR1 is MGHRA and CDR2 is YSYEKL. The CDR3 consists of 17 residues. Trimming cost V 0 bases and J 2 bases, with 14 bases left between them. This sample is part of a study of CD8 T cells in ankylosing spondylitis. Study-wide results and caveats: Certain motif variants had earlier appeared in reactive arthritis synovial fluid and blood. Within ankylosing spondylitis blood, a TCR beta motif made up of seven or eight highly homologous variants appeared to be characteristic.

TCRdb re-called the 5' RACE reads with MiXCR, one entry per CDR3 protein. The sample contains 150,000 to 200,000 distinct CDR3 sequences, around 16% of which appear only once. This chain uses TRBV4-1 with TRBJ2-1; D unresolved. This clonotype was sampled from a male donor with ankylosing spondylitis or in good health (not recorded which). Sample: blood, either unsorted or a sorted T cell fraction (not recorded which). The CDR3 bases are TGCGCCAGCAGCCAAGATTCCACTTATGGCACCTACAATGAGCAGTTCTTC. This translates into CASSQDSTYGTYNEQFF.